The clone carrying this T cell receptor beta chain was counted between two and nine times. This entry comes from a study of T cells in Graves' hyperthyroidism and ophthalmopathy. Per the germline V gene, CDR1 is LGHNT and CDR2 is FRNRAP. V gave up 5 bases and J gave up 2 bases, with 13 bases separating them. This CDR3 region has 14 residues. RNA transcripts gave rise to amplified TCR beta CDR3 regions. In the first-round RT-PCR of the TCR CDR3, the HTBI primer set was used. One entry per CDR3 protein, called by TCRdb with MiXCR from the multiplex PCR reads. The top ten clones hold around four fifths of a sample with around 350,000 distinct CDR3 sequences, roughly 25% of them seen once.

The V call is TRBV12-5, the J call TRBJ2-7; D unclear. The source material was blood. This clonotype originated in a man in his fifties with Graves' hyperthyroidism. CDR3 protein: CASGRPTLTYEQYF. In DNA, the CDR3 is TGTGCTAGTGGTCGCCCCACACTTACCTACGAGCAGTACTTC. The whole variable domain, filled in from reference TRBV12-5 and TRBJ2-7, reads DARVTQTPRHKVTEMGQEVTMRCQPILGHNTVFWYRQTMMQGLELLAYFRNRAPLDDSGMPKDRFSAEMPDATLATLKIQPSEPRDSAVYFCASGRPTLTYEQYFGPGTRLTVT.